A few counts support the clone carrying this T cell receptor (beta chain). Its antigen is undetermined. The source of the sample is a study of CD8 T cells in ankylosing spondylitis. Study results and limitations: In ankylosing spondylitis blood, a motif of roughly eight highly homologous TCR beta variants appeared characteristic.

The germline V and J ends were trimmed by 0 bases and 0 bases, with 11 bases remaining between them. The length of the CDR3 is 16 residues. Per germline, CDR1 SGHRS and CDR2 YFSETQ. TCR beta libraries were made by quantitative 5'-RACE with molecular barcodes. TCRdb processed the 5' RACE reads anew with MiXCR; each CDR3 protein has one entry. The sample has a few hundred thousand distinct CDR3 sequences; 20% to 25% are singletons. This sequence joins TRBV5-1 and TRBJ2-3; D is ambiguous. The clonotype was recovered from a male donor with ankylosing spondylitis. Sample: blood, either unsorted or a sorted T cell fraction (not recorded which). In nucleotides, the CDR3 is TGCGCCAGCAGCTTGGACGGCGAAACTAGCACAGATACGCAGTATTTT. Translating gives CASSLDGETSTDTQYF.